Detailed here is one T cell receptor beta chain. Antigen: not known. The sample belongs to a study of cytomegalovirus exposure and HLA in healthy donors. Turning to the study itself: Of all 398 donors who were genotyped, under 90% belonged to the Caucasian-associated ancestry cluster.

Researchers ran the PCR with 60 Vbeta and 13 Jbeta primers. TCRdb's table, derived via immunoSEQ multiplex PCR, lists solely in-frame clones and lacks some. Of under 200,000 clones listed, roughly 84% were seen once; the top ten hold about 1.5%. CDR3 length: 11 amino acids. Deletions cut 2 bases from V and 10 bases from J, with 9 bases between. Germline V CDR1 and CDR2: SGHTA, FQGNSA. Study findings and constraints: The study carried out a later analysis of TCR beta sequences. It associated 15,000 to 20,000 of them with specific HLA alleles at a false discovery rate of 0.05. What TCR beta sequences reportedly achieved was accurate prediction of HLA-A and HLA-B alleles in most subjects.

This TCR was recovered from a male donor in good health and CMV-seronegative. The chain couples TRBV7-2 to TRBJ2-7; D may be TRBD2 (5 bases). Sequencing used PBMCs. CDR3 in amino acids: CASSLTGNQYF. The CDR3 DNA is TGTGCCAGCAGCTTAACGGGGAATCAGTACTTC.